The 2 T cell receptor beta chains in this list originate from one sample, sequenced in a study of blood T cell repertoires in COVID-19. Data came from immunoSEQ multiplex PCR; TCRdb stores just in-frame clones and leaves some out. The sample holds around 70,000 clones, around 75% seen once. The material sequenced was peripheral blood. All receptors come from a man between 65 and 85 years old with acute or convalescent COVID-19.

This clone appeared once. The rearrangement joins TRBV5-1 to TRBJ2-1; 9 bases align to TRBD1. V was pared by 4 bases and J by 4 bases, with 6 bases of the junction left unmatched. Germline CDR1 reads SGHRS; CDR2 reads YFSETQ. The CDR3 spans 15 residues. CDR3 in DNA: TGCGCCAGCAGCACTCCGGGACAGGGTTACAATGAGCAGTTCTTC. Translated: CASSTPGQGYNEQFF.

The gene calls are TRBV7-2 and TRBJ2-7; 14 bases map to TRBD2. The CDR3 is 14 residues long. Per germline, CDR1 SGHTA and CDR2 FQGNSA. V shed 7 bases and J 6 bases; nucleotides not matched to a gene: 5. The CDR3 reads CASNAGLAGAEQYF. The CDR3 bases are TGTGCCAGCAACGCGGGACTAGCGGGAGCCGAGCAGTACTTC. Full variable domain (missing parts from reference TRBV7-2 and TRBJ2-7): GAGVSQSPSNKVTEKGKDVELRCDPISGHTALYWYRQSLGQGLEFLIYFQGNSAPDKSGLPSDRFSAERTGGSVSTLTIQRTQQEDSAVYLCASNAGLAGAEQYFGPGTRLTVT.